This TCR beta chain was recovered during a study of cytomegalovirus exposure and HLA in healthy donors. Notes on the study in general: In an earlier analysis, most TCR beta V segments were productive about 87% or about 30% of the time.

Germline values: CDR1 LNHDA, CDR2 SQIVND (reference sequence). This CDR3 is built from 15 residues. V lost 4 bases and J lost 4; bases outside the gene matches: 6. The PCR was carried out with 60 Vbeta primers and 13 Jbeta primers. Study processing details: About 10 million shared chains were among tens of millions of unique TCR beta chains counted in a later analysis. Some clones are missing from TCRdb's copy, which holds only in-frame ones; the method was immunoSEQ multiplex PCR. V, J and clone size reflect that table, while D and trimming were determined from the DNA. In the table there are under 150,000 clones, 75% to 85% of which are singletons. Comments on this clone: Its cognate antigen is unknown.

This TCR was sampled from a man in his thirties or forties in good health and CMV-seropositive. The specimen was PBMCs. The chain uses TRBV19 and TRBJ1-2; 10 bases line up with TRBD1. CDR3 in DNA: TGTGCCAGTAGTAACCGGGACAGGGGCCCCTATGGCTACACCTTC. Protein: CASSNRDRGPYGYTF.